One and the same sample provided the 2 T cell receptor beta chains below, sequenced in a study of blood T cell repertoires in COVID-19. Profiled with immunoSEQ multiplex PCR; TCRdb holds only in-frame clones, not every one. The data hold 220,000 or so clones, with just under 85% observed a single time. The sample taken for sequencing was PBMCs or T cells enriched from blood (not recorded which). These receptors came from a woman between 40 and 50 years old with acute COVID-19.

The chain recombines TRBV11-2 with TRBJ1-2, with a possible D match to TRBD1 (5 bases). With 3 bases removed from V and 2 bases from J, the gap between germline ends came to 13 bases. The CDR3 runs 15 residues. The germline V gene encodes CDR1 SGHAT and CDR2 FQNNGV. CDR3 in DNA: TGTGCCAGCAGCTTGGATGACAGTCCCAACTATGGCTACACCTTC. This encodes CASSLDDSPNYGYTF.

The V call is TRBV3-1 (or the pseudogene TRBV3-2), the J call TRBJ2-1, with D tentatively TRBD2 (5 bases). The V gene lost 1 base and the J gene lost 3 bases, with 13 bases spanning the gap. This CDR3 comprises 16 residues. Germline loops: CDR1 LGHDT, CDR2 YNNKEL (reference sequence). CDR3 coding DNA: TGTGCCAGCAGCCAAGTCGCGCGGGTGCGCTACAATGAGCAGTTCTTC. Translated: CASSQVARVRYNEQFF.